These 25 T cell receptor beta chains were all obtained from the same sample, sequenced in a study of cytomegalovirus exposure and HLA in healthy donors (dated by TCRdb to about 2017). Library method: the immunoSEQ multiplex PCR assay. For the multiplex PCR, a mixture combining 60 forward primers for TCR Vbeta segments and 13 reverse primers for TCR Jbeta segments was used. TCRdb obtained this table from immuneACCESS and retained in-frame rearrangements with V and J assigned. These tables miss some clones; where compared with another copy, unresolved V genes account for less than half of the shortfall, and the remainder is unexplained. This sample holds about 63,000 clones; 80% to 90% were observed only once. Of the sample, 9.5% to 13% is held by the ten largest clones. The sequenced sample was PBMCs. These receptors all stem from a woman under 40 in good health and CMV-seropositive.

V usage is TRBV6-5 and J usage is TRBJ1-2; possibly TRBD1 for D (6 bases). CDR1 MNHEY and CDR2 SVGAGI come from the germline V gene. V lost 2 bases, J lost 0 bases, and 13 bases lay in between. The CDR3 sequence is 16 residues long. Written as DNA, the CDR3 is TGTGCCAGCAGTTACGACGCCAGGACAGCTAACTATGGCTACACCTTC. Translated: CASSYDARTANYGYTF.

The rearrangement joins TRBV18 to TRBJ2-3; TRBD2 aligns across 12 bases. V lost 2 bases and J lost 4; bases outside the gene matches: 4. In germline, CDR1 is KGHSH, CDR2 LQKENI. CDR3 length: 16 residues. The CDR3 reads CASSPVTSGSPDTQYF. In nucleotides, the CDR3 is TGTGCCAGCTCACCAGTGACTAGCGGGAGTCCAGATACGCAGTATTTT.

The chain joins TRBV15 to TRBJ1-5, with D uncertain. Per the germline V gene, CDR1 is LNHNV and CDR2 is YYDKDF (reference sequence). The V and J ends lost 4 bases and 3 bases respectively, with 13 bases between them. The CDR3 is 15 amino acids. The CDR3 nucleotides read TGTGCCACCAGCAAATCGGCCGGAGACAATCAGCCCCAGCATTTT. This sequence encodes CATSKSAGDNQPQHF.

The J gene is TRBJ1-1, the V gene TRBV4-1, with TRBD1 matching 7 bases. CDR3 length: 17 amino acids. The germline gives CDR1 MGHRA, CDR2 YSYEKL. Unmatched junction bases numbered 15, after V lost 3 bases and J lost 5 bases. CDR3 DNA sequence: TGCGCCAGCAGCCATCGACAGGGCTTTACCCGGGGGACTGAAGCTTTCTTT. Translated, it gives CASSHRQGFTRGTEAFF.

V gene TRBV9 combines with J gene TRBJ1-2; no reliable D call. Germline CDR1 reads SGDLS; CDR2 reads YYNGEE. CDR3 length: 15 amino acids. The germline V and J ends were trimmed by 0 bases and 4 bases, with 13 bases remaining between them. The CDR3 sequence: CASSVEKELIYGYTF. CDR3 DNA sequence: TGTGCCAGCAGCGTAGAAAAGGAGTTGATCTATGGCTACACCTTC.

The CDR3 loop reads CAISESNRAGQHF. The DNA for the CDR3 is TGTGCCATCAGTGAGTCAAACAGGGCAGGTCAGCATTTT. The chain combines TRBV10-3 with TRBJ1-5, with D maybe TRBD1 (6 bases). V was clipped by 0 bases and J by 13 bases, with 13 bases between them. The CDR3 sequence is 13 residues long. CDR1 and CDR2 (germline): ENHRY, SYGVKD.

J is TRBJ2-5 and V is TRBV5-4; D is perhaps TRBD1 (6 bases). V lost 0 bases and J lost 5, with 11 bases in between. Germline V CDR1 and CDR2: SGHNT, YYREEE (reference sequence). The CDR3 extends over 14 amino acids. CDR3: CASSLAWGPETQYF. The CDR3 DNA is TGTGCCAGCAGCTTGGCCTGGGGGCCGGAGACCCAGTACTTC.

This sequence joins TRBV5-1 and TRBJ2-7; 9 bases are a match to TRBD1. V was clipped by 0 bases and J by 2 bases; unmatched bases: 9. The CDR3 runs 17 residues. Germline values: CDR1 SGHRS, CDR2 YFSETQ. The CDR3, as DNA: TGCGCCAGCAGCTTGGTAGTCGGACAGGGGTTTCCCTACGAGCAGTACTTC. Protein product: CASSLVVGQGFPYEQYF.

This rearrangement joins TRBV5-1 to TRBJ1-3, with 9 positions matching TRBD1. The CDR3 has 15 residues. Germline CDR1 reads SGHRS; CDR2 reads YFSETQ. V lost 0 bases to trimming and J lost 4 bases; unmatched junction nucleotides: 2. In DNA form, the CDR3 reads TGCGCCAGCAGCTTGGACAGGGGGCTCGGAAACACCATATATTTT. It yields the protein CASSLDRGLGNTIYF.

The J gene is TRBJ1-2, the V gene TRBV6-1, with a weak D call TRBD1 (6 bases). The CDR3 covers 15 residues. Germline lookup yields CDR1 MNHNS and CDR2 SASEGT. V dropped 4 bases and J dropped 2 bases, with 14 bases sitting between them. CDR3 nucleotide sequence: TGTGCCAGCAGTGTCGGGCAGGGGTTCAACTATGGCTACACCTTC. Residues: CASSVGQGFNYGYTF.

The chain links TRBV5-4 to TRBJ1-2; TRBD1 might be the D (5 bases). In germline, CDR1 is SGHNT, CDR2 YYREEE (reference sequence). The CDR3 consists of 15 residues. The V end lost 3 bases, the J end lost 5 bases, and 17 bases lay between the germline ends. In DNA, the CDR3 is TGTGCCAGCAGCTCTCAGGGAGGGTCTGGATATGGCTACACCTTC. It yields the protein CASSSQGGSGYGYTF.

The chain couples TRBV9 to TRBJ2-3, with 8 bases aligning to TRBD2. Trimming at V came to 0 bases and at J to 2 bases, leaving 8 bases not matched to a gene. This CDR3 contains 17 residues. Looked up from germline, CDR1 is SGDLS and CDR2 is YYNGEE. The CDR3 protein is CASSVVVLAGHTDTQYF. For the CDR3, the DNA is TGTGCCAGCAGCGTAGTGGTGTTAGCGGGGCACACAGATACGCAGTATTTT. The whole variable domain, remainder taken from reference TRBV9 and TRBJ2-3, is DSGVTQTPKHLITATGQRVTLRCSPRSGDLSVYWYQQSLDQGLQFLIQYYNGEERAKGNILERFSAQQFPDLHSELNLSSLELGDSALYFCASSVVVLAGHTDTQYFGPGTRLTVL.

The chain couples TRBV7-9 to TRBJ1-3; the D gene is possibly TRBD1 (6 bases). Germline CDR1 and CDR2: SEHNR and FQNEAQ (reference sequence). The CDR3 covers 14 residues. Trimming cost V 3 bases and J 2 bases, with 8 bases left between them. CDR3 nucleotide sequence: TGTGCCAGCAGCTTTGGACAGCCTGGAAACACCATATATTTT. Translated, it gives CASSFGQPGNTIYF.

The chain employs TRBV5-1 and TRBJ2-2, with 8 bases lining up with TRBD1. In germline, CDR1 is SGHRS, CDR2 YFSETQ. The CDR3 totals 14 residues. V trimming: 6 bases; J trimming: 4 bases; junction bases outside the gene matches: 5. The CDR3 protein is CASTRTGTTGELFF. CDR3 in DNA: TGCGCCAGCACTAGGACAGGGACCACCGGGGAGCTGTTTTTT.

The rearrangement links TRBV19 to TRBJ2-5, with 8 bases lining up with TRBD2. The germline V gene encodes CDR1 LNHDA and CDR2 SQIVND (reference sequence). After removal of 7 bases from V and 5 bases from J, the junction contained 33 bases not matched to a gene. The CDR3 spans 22 residues. The CDR3 coding sequence is TGTGCCAGTAACGCTTTGACAGGAACCTGGAGGGGACTAGATATCGTTCTGGAGACCCAGTACTTC. Translation: CASNALTGTWRGLDIVLETQYF.

On this clone: This CDR3 is also generated by other DNA sequences in the sample. CDR3 sequence reads: CAWSLGAGGRTDTQYF. Written as DNA, the CDR3 is TGTGCCTGGAGCCTAGGAGCGGGAGGGCGCACAGATACGCAGTATTTT. V is TRBV30 and J is TRBJ2-3, with TRBD2 matching over 10 bases. Germline V CDR1 and CDR2: GTSNPN, SVGIG (reference sequence). Germline trimming cut 3 bases from V and 1 base from J; bases unmatched to any gene: 7. The CDR3 covers 16 residues.

In nucleotides, the CDR3 is TGCGCCAGCAGCCACCAAGGCGGCTACGAGCAGTACTTC. This encodes CASSHQGGYEQYF. The chain couples TRBV4-1 to TRBJ2-7; no reliable D call. Between the trimmed V and J ends, which lost 3 bases and 3 bases, there was a span of 9 bases. The CDR3 runs to 13 residues. Germline loops: CDR1 MGHRA, CDR2 YSYEKL.

The chain links TRBV10-3 to TRBJ2-7, with 10 bases fitting TRBD2. From germline, CDR1 is ENHRY and CDR2 SYGVKD. This CDR3 is built from 15 residues. Unmatched junction bases numbered 11, after V lost 7 bases and J lost 5 bases. The CDR3 nucleotides read TGTGCCATCATGGCTAGCGGGAGACGGCTTGACGAGCAGTACTTC. It yields the protein CAIMASGRRLDEQYF.

The rearrangement links TRBV2 to TRBJ1-1, with D perhaps TRBD1 (6 bases). The V end was cut by 7 bases, the J end by 5 bases, with 23 bases between. Germline CDR1 is SNHLY and CDR2 is FYNNEI. The CDR3 is 16 residues long. The CDR3 sequence: CASKWPEQGGKTEAFF. The CDR3 region has the DNA TGTGCCAGCAAATGGCCGGAACAGGGTGGGAAAACTGAAGCTTTCTTT.

This chain joins TRBV19 and TRBJ2-6; 16 positions agree with TRBD2. The V and J ends lost 4 bases and 1 base, in that order; junction bases with no gene match: 1. This CDR3 is built from 18 residues. In germline, CDR1 is LNHDA, CDR2 SQIVND (reference sequence). The CDR3 region has the DNA TGTGCCAGTAGTAGGGGACTAGCGGGAGGGTCTGGGGCCAACGTCCTGACTTTC. This sequence encodes CASSRGLAGGSGANVLTF. Complete variable domain (other parts from reference TRBV19 and TRBJ2-6): DGGITQSPKYLFRKEGQNVTLSCEQNLNHDAMYWYRQDPGQGLRLIYYSQIVNDFQKGDIAEGYSVSREKKESFPLTVTSAQKNPTAFYLCASSRGLAGGSGANVLTFGAGSRLTVL.

The chain links TRBV7-9 to TRBJ2-7; 14 bases match TRBD2. The CDR3 consists of 16 residues. The V gene's germline CDR1 is SEHNR and CDR2 FQNEAQ (reference sequence). Germline trimming cut 4 bases from V and 3 bases from J; bases unmatched to any gene: 5. CDR3 DNA sequence: TGTGCCAGCAGCTCCGGACTAGCGGGAGGCCACTACGAGCAGTACTTC. Protein product: CASSSGLAGGHYEQYF. The full variable domain, with the rest looked up from reference TRBV7-9 and TRBJ2-7, is DTGVSQNPRHKITKRGQNVTFRCDPISEHNRLYWYRQTLGQGPEFLTYFQNEAQLEKSRLLSDRFSAERPKGSFSTLEIQRTEQGDSAMYLCASSSGLAGGHYEQYFGPGTRLTVT.

The chain combines TRBV4-1 with TRBJ1-2, with D maybe TRBD1 (6 bases). Trimming removed 7 bases from V and 8 bases from J, with 23 bases in between. The CDR3 has 15 residues. CDR1 MGHRA and CDR2 YSYEKL come from the germline V gene. CDR3 nucleotides: TGCGCCAGCAAGGTTGCGGGGGGCGCAGTAGGGGGCTACACCTTC. Protein product: CASKVAGGAVGGYTF.

This chain uses TRBV28 with TRBJ1-2; 8 nucleotides line up with TRBD1. V dropped 5 bases and J dropped 5; count of bases not matched to a gene: 10. Germline lookup yields CDR1 MDHEN and CDR2 SYDVKM. This CDR3 has 15 residues. The CDR3 DNA follows: TGTGCCAGCAGTATTCACAGGGGGAAATTGTATGGCTACACCTTC. This encodes CASSIHRGKLYGYTF.

The chain combines TRBV9 with TRBJ2-2; 7 bases match TRBD1. The CDR3 covers 16 residues. Germline V lookup: CDR1 SGDLS, CDR2 YYNGEE. V trimming: 4 bases; J trimming: 0 bases; junction bases outside the gene matches: 6. CDR3 loop: CASSTQGTANTGELFF. CDR3 DNA: TGTGCCAGCAGCACCCAGGGGACAGCGAACACCGGGGAGCTGTTTTTT.

CDR3 residues: CASSDRGLEAFF. The DNA for the CDR3 is TGTGCCAGTAGTGACAGGGGACTTGAAGCTTTCTTT. This chain connects TRBV19 to TRBJ1-1; TRBD1 matches at 8 bases. The ends lost 5 bases at V and 7 bases at J; junction bases unmatched: 3. CDR3 size: 12 residues. Germline V gives CDR1 LNHDA, CDR2 SQIVND (reference sequence). The full variable domain, completed using reference TRBV19 and TRBJ1-1, is DGGITQSPKYLFRKEGQNVTLSCEQNLNHDAMYWYRQDPGQGLRLIYYSQIVNDFQKGDIAEGYSVSREKKESFPLTVTSAQKNPTAFYLCASSDRGLEAFFGQGTRLTVV.